A single sample is the source of the 31 T cell receptor beta chains below, sequenced in a study of blood T cell repertoires in COVID-19. Sequencing used immunoSEQ multiplex PCR; TCRdb keeps in-frame clones, though not all of them. The table shows roughly 220,000 clones, with approximately 80% occurring only once. Sequenced material: PBMCs or T cells enriched from blood (not recorded which). These receptors were taken from a man aged 25 to 40 with acute COVID-19.

This clone was counted a single time. This sequence joins TRBV6-2 or TRBV6-3 and TRBJ2-2, with D uncertain. The CDR3 has 14 residues. With 2 bases removed from V and 4 bases from J, the gap between germline ends came to 8 bases. Germline V gives CDR1 MNHEY, CDR2 SVGEGT. CDR3 in amino acids: CASSYLASTGELFF. CDR3 nucleotides: TGTGCCAGCAGTTACCTGGCTAGCACCGGGGAGCTGTTTTTT.

This chain joins TRBV6-5 and TRBJ1-4, with TRBD1 matching over 7 bases. J lost 5 bases, V lost 5 bases, and 5 bases had no gene match. The germline CDR1 and CDR2 sequences are MNHEY and SVGAGI. CDR3 length: 14 residues. The CDR3 sequence is CASSPGQHNEKLFF. CDR3 coding DNA: TGTGCCAGCAGTCCGGGACAGCACAATGAAAAACTGTTTTTT.

The chain has TRBV11-3 and TRBJ2-2; maybe TRBD1 (5 bases). With 5 bases removed from V and 5 bases from J, the gap between germline ends came to 12 bases. Germline loops: CDR1 SGHNT, CDR2 YENEEA. This CDR3 spans 14 amino acids. The CDR3 DNA reads as TGTGCCAGCAGCACAGGTGCCTTTACCGGGGAGCTGTTTTTT. Its protein is CASSTGAFTGELFF.

The chain uses TRBV28 and TRBJ1-6; maybe TRBD1 (6 bases). CDR1 and CDR2 (germline): MDHEN, SYDVKM. CDR3 size: 15 residues. V was shortened by 7 bases and J by 8 bases, with 18 bases between the two germline ends. CDR3 sequence reads: CASTPGDKAYSPLHF. CDR3 nucleotides: TGTGCCAGCACGCCCGGGGACAAGGCTTATTCACCCCTCCACTTT.

V and J are TRBV6-6 and TRBJ2-1; perhaps TRBD2 as D (6 bases). Germline V CDR1 and CDR2: MNHNY, SVGAGI (reference sequence). There are 13 residues in the CDR3. Trimming cost V 5 bases and J 9 bases, with 14 bases left between them. In DNA form, the CDR3 reads TGTGCCAGCAGTCCCGGGAGCCGAAGTGAGCAGTTCTTC. Residues: CASSPGSRSEQFF.

Only a few counts were recorded for this clone. The rearrangement joins TRBV14 to TRBJ1-6; no firm D call. The germline V gene has CDR1 SGHDN and CDR2 FVKESK. The CDR3 runs to 14 residues. The V end lost 4 bases, the J end lost 6 bases, and 10 bases lay between the germline ends. Here the CDR3 reads CASSPETPNSPLHF. The CDR3 coding sequence is TGTGCCAGCAGCCCCGAAACTCCTAATTCACCCCTCCACTTT.

The V and J genes are TRBV7-6 and TRBJ2-3; 8 bases are a match to TRBD2. This CDR3 contains 19 residues. Germline trimming cut 4 bases from V and 0 bases from J; bases unmatched to any gene: 15. Germline CDR1 is SGHVS and CDR2 is FNYEAQ. CDR3 nucleotide sequence: TGTGCCAGCAGCTCACTGGGGGGTAGCGGGACCACTAGCACAGATACGCAGTATTTT. It translates to CASSSLGGSGTTSTDTQYF.

This clone was counted only a few times. The V gene is TRBV12-3 or TRBV12-4, the J gene TRBJ1-6, with 7 bases identical to TRBD1. CDR3 length equals 13 residues. Unmatched junction bases numbered 5, after V lost 7 bases and J lost 8 bases. The CDR3 coding sequence is TGTGCCAGCACAATAGGGGGCGATTCACCCCTCCACTTT. This encodes CASTIGGDSPLHF.

This chain joins TRBV6-1 and TRBJ1-3; possible D gene TRBD1, 6 bases. Germline loops: CDR1 MNHNS, CDR2 SASEGT. The CDR3 contains 20 residues. The V end lost 4 bases, the J end lost 0 bases, and 25 bases lay between the germline ends. The CDR3 sequence is CASSGPTGLRTFYSGNTIYF. The CDR3 DNA reads TGTGCCAGCAGTGGGCCGACAGGATTAAGGACCTTTTACTCTGGAAACACCATATATTTT.

The chain couples TRBV29-1 to TRBJ2-1; D is undetermined. The V and J ends lost 3 bases and 1 base respectively, with 7 bases between them. Looked up from germline, CDR1 is SQVTM and CDR2 is ANQGSEA. The CDR3 has 13 amino acids. The CDR3 sequence: CSVEYASYNEQFF. The CDR3 DNA reads TGCAGCGTTGAGTACGCGTCCTACAATGAGCAGTTCTTC.

V gene TRBV7-9 combines with J gene TRBJ1-2; unclear D gene. The V gene lost 4 bases and the J gene lost 4 bases, with 10 bases spanning the gap. The CDR3 runs 13 residues. Germline loops: CDR1 SEHNR, CDR2 FQNEAQ (reference sequence). CDR3 protein: CASSSGSGYGYTF. The CDR3 nucleotides are TGTGCCAGCAGCTCGGGGTCGGGCTATGGCTACACCTTC.

V gene TRBV7-7 combines with J gene TRBJ1-6, with 8 bases fitting TRBD1. J lost 9 bases, V lost 5 bases, and 3 bases had no gene match. The CDR3 sequence is 13 residues long. Germline V CDR1 and CDR2: SSHAT, FNYEAQ (reference sequence). The CDR3 loop reads CASSPDRGSPLHF. CDR3 nucleotides: TGTGCCAGCAGCCCCGACAGGGGTTCACCCCTCCACTTT.

The chain uses TRBV6-7 and TRBJ1-5, with 11 positions matching TRBD1. TRBV6-7 counts as an open reading frame of uncertain function. The V segment lost 0 bases and the J segment 7 bases; nucleotides outside the gene matches: 17. CDR3 length equals 20 residues. The CDR3 region has the DNA TGTGCCAGCAGTTACTCGTTTTCAACTGGGACAGGGGGTTTGTACCAGCCCCAGCATTTT. Translation: CASSYSFSTGTGGLYQPQHF.

This chain links TRBV7-3 with TRBJ1-1, with TRBD1 matching over 9 bases. This CDR3 region has 13 residues. The germline V gene encodes CDR1 SGHTA and CDR2 FQGTGA. V shed 8 bases and J 4 bases; nucleotides not matched to a gene: 5. In DNA form, the CDR3 reads TGTGCCAGCCAACAGGGGGCGAGCACTGAAGCTTTCTTT. Amino acids: CASQQGASTEAFF.

The V call is TRBV19, the J call TRBJ1-5; TRBD1 might be the D (6 bases). Trimming pared 7 bases from V and 3 bases from J, leaving 16 bases between. The V gene's germline CDR1 is LNHDA and CDR2 SQIVND (reference sequence). The CDR3 totals 15 residues. CDR3 loop: CASTPTGNSNQPQHF. As DNA, the CDR3 is TGTGCCAGTACCCCGACAGGCAACTCCAATCAGCCCCAGCATTTT.

In its sample, this clone was seen a few times. The rearrangement joins TRBV18 to TRBJ1-1; the match to TRBD1 covers 8 bases. CDR3 size: 14 residues. The germline CDR1 and CDR2 sequences are KGHSH and LQKENI. Trimming removed 2 bases from V and 2 bases from J; junction bases left unmatched: 1. In DNA form, the CDR3 reads TGTGCCAGCTCACCAGCAGGGGGCAACACTGAAGCTTTCTTT. It translates to CASSPAGGNTEAFF.

The genes are TRBV5-4 and TRBJ1-2; TRBD1 might be the D (5 bases). The CDR3 spans 14 residues. Germline V gene data show CDR1 as SGHNT and CDR2 as YYREEE (reference sequence). The V end was cut by 4 bases, the J end by 4 bases, with 14 bases between. DNA for the CDR3: TGTGCCAGCAGCCCCCAGGAGGGGCTCTATGGCTACACCTTC. This sequence encodes CASSPQEGLYGYTF.

This clone was observed a few times. This chain links TRBV7-9 with TRBJ2-1; 8 positions match TRBD2. This CDR3 has 12 amino acids. Looked up from germline, CDR1 is SEHNR and CDR2 is FQNEAQ (reference sequence). The V segment lost 4 bases and the J segment 8 bases; nucleotides outside the gene matches: 1. The CDR3 sequence: CASSSGGYEQFF. In DNA, the CDR3 is TGTGCCAGCAGCTCGGGGGGGTATGAGCAGTTCTTC.

The V gene is TRBV18, the J gene TRBJ1-1; 10 bases line up with TRBD1. CDR1 and CDR2 (germline): KGHSH, LQKENI. This CDR3 is built from 16 residues. Trimming took 4 bases from V and 0 from J; bases not matched to a gene: 5. CDR3 loop: CASSRGTGALNTEAFF. In DNA, the CDR3 is TGTGCCAGCTCACGGGGGACAGGGGCGCTGAACACTGAAGCTTTCTTT.

The chain employs TRBV3-1 (or the pseudogene TRBV3-2) and TRBJ1-1; 7 nucleotides align to TRBD1. The length of the CDR3 is 15 residues. Germline V CDR1 and CDR2: LGHDT, YNNKEL (reference sequence). V was pared by 1 base and J by 1 base, with 3 bases of the junction left unmatched. The CDR3 coding sequence is TGTGCCAGCAGCCAAGGGGGACAGACGAACACTGAAGCTTTCTTT. Protein: CASSQGGQTNTEAFF.

Only a few counts were recorded for this clone. This rearrangement joins TRBV28 to TRBJ2-5; possibly TRBD1 for D (6 bases). Germline V CDR1 and CDR2: MDHEN, SYDVKM. The CDR3 is 12 amino acids. V lost 9 bases, J lost 4 bases, and 12 bases lay in between. CDR3 bases: TGTGCCAGTACAGGGTGGAGAGAGACCCAGTACTTC. This translates into CASTGWRETQYF.

The genes are TRBV5-1 and TRBJ2-3; 7 bases are shared with TRBD2. CDR3 length equals 16 residues. The germline CDR1 and CDR2 sequences are SGHRS and YFSETQ. J gave up 2 bases and V 2 bases, and 8 bases lay outside the gene matches. The CDR3 region has the DNA TGCGCCAGCAGCTTCTTACCGGGGGGATCCACAGATACGCAGTATTTT. Translating it yields CASSFLPGGSTDTQYF. Based on the CDR3 plus reference TRBV5-1 and TRBJ2-3, the full variable domain is KAGVTQTPRYLIKTRGQQVTLSCSPISGHRSVSWYQQTPGQGLQFLFEYFSETQRNKGNFPGRFSGRQFSNSRSEMNVSTLELGDSALYLCASSFLPGGSTDTQYFGPGTRLTVL.

Here the CDR3 reads CASSYVRETEAFF. The CDR3 nucleotides are TGCGCCAGCAGCTACGTACGGGAAACTGAAGCTTTCTTT. This chain uses TRBV5-1 with TRBJ1-1; D call uncertain. Trimming pared 3 bases from V and 5 bases from J, leaving 11 bases between. Germline assignment: CDR1 SGHRS and CDR2 YFSETQ. The CDR3 runs 13 residues.

This rearrangement joins TRBV29-1 to TRBJ1-5, with D maybe TRBD1 (6 bases). V lost 4 bases and J lost 4, with 17 bases in between. The CDR3 runs 15 residues. CDR1 and CDR2 (germline): SQVTM, ANQGSEA. CDR3 DNA: TGCAGCGTTGTTGAGGGGCCCACAGGGAATCAGCCCCAGCATTTT. Translating it yields CSVVEGPTGNQPQHF. Supplemented by reference TRBV29-1 and TRBJ1-5, the full variable domain reads SAVISQKPSRDICQRGTSLTIQCQVDSQVTMMFWYRQQPGQSLTLIATANQGSEATYESGFVIDKFPISRPNLTFSTLTVSNMSPEDSSIYLCSVVEGPTGNQPQHFGDGTRLSIL.

V gene TRBV9 combines with J gene TRBJ2-1, with 10 nucleotides matching TRBD2. The V and J ends lost 5 bases and 4 bases, in that order; junction bases with no gene match: 9. This CDR3 has 16 residues. Germline V CDR1 and CDR2: SGDLS, YYNGEE. CDR3 residues: CASSGLLAGQYNEQFF. The CDR3 nucleotides read TGTGCCAGCAGTGGTTTACTAGCGGGACAGTACAATGAGCAGTTCTTC. The full variable domain, in which reference TRBV9 and TRBJ2-1 provide the parts outside the CDR3, is DSGVTQTPKHLITATGQRVTLRCSPRSGDLSVYWYQQSLDQGLQFLIQYYNGEERAKGNILERFSAQQFPDLHSELNLSSLELGDSALYFCASSGLLAGQYNEQFFGPGTRLTVL.

J is TRBJ1-2 and V is TRBV19; TRBD1 might be the D (6 bases). CDR3 size: 16 residues. The germline gives CDR1 LNHDA, CDR2 SQIVND (reference sequence). Trimming pared 5 bases from V and 8 bases from J, leaving 24 bases between. For the CDR3, the DNA is TGTGCCAGTAGTGTCGACAGGACGGTTGCCCCTGGGGGCTACACCTTC. This encodes CASSVDRTVAPGGYTF.

The chain joins TRBV29-1 to TRBJ1-1; 8 nucleotides line up with TRBD1. With 7 bases clipped from V and 10 bases from J, the junction kept 8 bases outside the gene matches. CDR1 is SQVTM and CDR2 is ANQGSEA in the germline V gene. The CDR3 totals 11 residues. The CDR3 DNA follows: TGCAGCGCCCGGACAGGGAAACGAGCTTTCTTT. Amino acid sequence: CSARTGKRAFF.

This clone was detected once. V usage is TRBV25-1 and J usage is TRBJ1-1; 7 bases are a match to TRBD1. Germline values: CDR1 MGHDK, CDR2 SYGVNS. J lost 2 bases, V lost 0 bases, and 3 bases had no gene match. CDR3 size: 15 residues. The CDR3 region is CASSEYKGANTEAFF. CDR3 bases: TGTGCCAGCAGTGAATACAAGGGGGCCAACACTGAAGCTTTCTTT.

The chain employs TRBV11-2 and TRBJ2-1, with a tentative D call TRBD2 (6 bases). The ends were cut back, 5 bases at V and 0 bases at J, with 11 bases in the middle. Germline lookup yields CDR1 SGHAT and CDR2 FQNNGV. The CDR3 runs 15 residues. The CDR3 sequence: CASSPRGNSYNEQFF. The CDR3 bases are TGTGCCAGCAGCCCTCGGGGGAACTCCTACAATGAGCAGTTCTTC. The full variable domain, rest sourced from reference TRBV11-2 and TRBJ2-1, is EAGVAQSPRYKIIEKRQSVAFWCNPISGHATLYWYQQILGQGPKLLIQFQNNGVVDDSQLPKDRFSAERLKGVDSTLKIQPAKLEDSAVYLCASSPRGNSYNEQFFGPGTRLTVL.

The J gene is TRBJ2-7, the V gene TRBV7-6; 9 bases are shared with TRBD2. Germline loops: CDR1 SGHVS, CDR2 FNYEAQ. The CDR3 extends over 17 amino acids. The trim removed 1 base at V and 2 bases at J, leaving 9 bases unmatched. This CDR3 is CASSLGVRAGGAYEQYF. Here the CDR3 DNA reads TGTGCCAGCAGCTTAGGCGTTAGAGCGGGGGGCGCCTACGAGCAGTACTTC.

The chain links TRBV30 to TRBJ1-2; D is perhaps TRBD1 (6 bases). Trimming took 0 bases from V and 7 from J, leaving 21 bases between them. The CDR3 contains 16 residues. Germline V lookup: CDR1 GTSNPN, CDR2 SVGIG (reference sequence). The CDR3 spells CAWSVKALDRFSGYTF. The CDR3 region has the DNA TGTGCCTGGAGTGTCAAGGCCCTGGACAGATTTTCTGGCTACACCTTC.